These 28 T cell receptor beta chains came from one sample sequenced in a study of early T cells in non-severe SARS-CoV-2 infection. One entry per CDR3 protein, called by TCRdb with MiXCR from the 5' RACE reads. The profile covers more than 55,000 distinct CDR3 sequences, with about 8.9% appearing a single time and approximately 15% taken by the ten largest. Material for sequencing was whole blood. Receptor source: an adult who was a healthcare worker with PCR-confirmed SARS-CoV-2 infection or an uninfected control (not recorded which).

Regarding this clonotype: It differs at one base from a far larger clone, so likely a read error. The J gene is TRBJ2-7, the V gene TRBV28; no firm D call. Germline loops: CDR1 MDHEN, CDR2 SYDVKM. The CDR3 runs to 11 residues. The CDR3 nucleotides are TGTGCCAGCAGTCTCCGGTACGTGCAGTACTTC. Encoded protein: CASSLRYVQYF.

This clonotype was observed a few times. The chain has TRBV7-2 and TRBJ2-5; 15 bases fit TRBD2. The J segment lost 5 bases and the V segment lost 4 bases, leaving 8 bases of the junction unmatched. This CDR3 is 17 amino acids long. Germline V gene sequence: CDR1 SGHTA, CDR2 FQGNSA. The CDR3 protein is CASSSWTSGRAGETQYF. Written as DNA, the CDR3 is TGTGCCAGCAGCTCATGGACTAGCGGGAGGGCAGGGGAGACCCAGTACTTC.

The chain is built from TRBV10-3 and TRBJ2-7, with unresolved D. The germline CDR1 and CDR2 sequences are ENHRY and SYGVKD. The V and J ends lost 3 bases and 3 bases respectively, with 6 bases between them. The CDR3 is made up of 12 amino acids. CDR3 sequence: CAISEQNYEQYF. Here the CDR3 DNA reads TGTGCCATCAGTGAACAGAACTACGAGCAGTACTTC.

Ten or more counts support this clonotype. The CDR3 DNA follows: TGTGCCAGCAGGTCCGGAGGGGGGGCCGGGGAGCTGTTTTTT. Translating it yields CASRSGGGAGELFF. The chain couples TRBV6-5 to TRBJ2-2, with D possibly TRBD2 on 7 matching bases. Germline values: CDR1 MNHEY, CDR2 SVGAGI. This CDR3 region has 14 residues. Trimming cost V 6 bases and J 6 bases, with 14 bases left between them.

The V call is TRBV28, the J call TRBJ2-7, with 7 positions matching TRBD1. The CDR3 length is 17 residues. Germline CDR1 MDHEN, CDR2 SYDVKM. V was clipped by 1 base and J by 3 bases; unmatched bases: 12. CDR3 nucleotides: TGTGCCAGCAGTTTATTAACACAGGGGAGAACCTACTACGAGCAGTACTTC. Translation gives CASSLLTQGRTYYEQYF.

This chain links TRBV9 with TRBJ2-3, with 7 bases aligning to TRBD2. The CDR3 sequence is 17 residues long. The V gene end was trimmed by 4 bases and the J gene end by 1 base; junction bases not matched to a gene: 12. The V gene's germline CDR1 is SGDLS and CDR2 YYNGEE. CDR3 DNA sequence: TGTGCCAGCAGCAATTCCCGACTAGCTCGCGGCACAGATACGCAGTATTTT. Its translation is CASSNSRLARGTDTQYF.

The V gene is TRBV19, the J gene TRBJ1-5; D ambiguous. Germline CDR1 and CDR2: LNHDA and SQIVND (reference sequence). The V end was cut by 5 bases, the J end by 0 bases, with 14 bases between. The CDR3 covers 16 residues. The CDR3 nucleotides are TGTGCCAGTAGTGTTCGGGCAGAATATAGCAATCAGCCCCAGCATTTT. Translation: CASSVRAEYSNQPQHF.

This clonotype was found many times. The CDR3 here is CASTPSHMEEQETQYF. For the CDR3, the DNA is TGTGCCAGCACTCCGAGCCACATGGAGGAACAAGAGACCCAGTACTTC. The V call is TRBV28, the J call TRBJ2-5, with D possibly TRBD2 on 5 matching bases. Between the trimmed V and J ends, which lost 7 bases and 2 bases, there was a span of 20 bases. CDR3 size: 16 residues. Germline assignment: CDR1 MDHEN and CDR2 SYDVKM.

This clonotype occurred many times. CDR3 in DNA: TGCGCCAGCAGCCCTCCGATCCCTTTAAATGGCTACACCTTC. Protein: CASSPPIPLNGYTF. The genes are TRBV5-1 and TRBJ1-2; D is unresolved. From germline, CDR1 is SGHRS and CDR2 YFSETQ. Trimming removed 4 bases from V and 6 bases from J, with 16 bases in between. This CDR3 comprises 14 residues.

This clonotype turned up a few times. V usage is TRBV18 and J usage is TRBJ1-3; D perhaps matches TRBD1 (5 bases). The germline CDR1 and CDR2 sequences are KGHSH and LQKENI. CDR3 length: 14 amino acids. V dropped 3 bases and J dropped 4 bases, with 10 bases sitting between them. The CDR3 reads CASSPEGFGNTIYF. DNA of the CDR3: TGTGCCAGCTCACCCGAGGGGTTCGGAAACACCATATATTTT.

This clonotype was seen a handful of times. The genes are TRBV6-5 and TRBJ2-7, with D possibly being TRBD1 (5 bases). V was trimmed by 7 bases and J by 0 bases, leaving 10 bases between them. This CDR3 contains 13 residues. From germline, CDR1 is MNHEY and CDR2 SVGAGI. CDR3 residues: CASNGHSSYEQYF. The CDR3 coding sequence is TGTGCCAGCAACGGACATAGCTCCTACGAGCAGTACTTC.

The chain recombines TRBV7-6 with TRBJ2-3; the D is unclear. The germline CDR1 and CDR2 sequences are SGHVS and FNYEAQ. Trimming cost V 2 bases and J 4 bases, with 16 bases left between them. The CDR3 covers 16 residues. CDR3 coding DNA: TGTGCCAGCAGCTTACGGGCGCCGAATGCCCCAGATACGCAGTATTTT. It yields the protein CASSLRAPNAPDTQYF.

This clonotype was counted many times. The rearrangement links TRBV6-5 to TRBJ2-7; 8 positions match TRBD1. Germline-derived CDR1 and CDR2 are MNHEY and SVGAGI. Trimming took 4 bases from V and 2 from J; bases not matched to a gene: 4. The CDR3 length is 14 residues. The CDR3 sequence: CASSFRDRPYEQYF. CDR3 bases: TGTGCCAGCAGTTTCCGGGACAGGCCCTACGAGCAGTACTTC.

This chain uses TRBV5-5 with TRBJ1-1, with D perhaps matching TRBD1 (5 bases). The V gene's germline CDR1 is SGHKS and CDR2 YYEKEE (reference sequence). The CDR3 contains 15 residues. V was trimmed by 3 bases and J by 5 bases, leaving 17 bases between them. This CDR3 reads CASSWGLAGGTEAFF. For the CDR3, the DNA is TGTGCCAGCAGCTGGGGACTCGCGGGCGGGACTGAAGCTTTCTTT.

This clonotype was recorded many times. The rearrangement uses TRBV29-1 and TRBJ2-2; the match to TRBD1 covers 7 bases. J was trimmed by 4 bases and V by 6 bases; bases with no gene match: 5. Looked up from germline, CDR1 is SQVTM and CDR2 is ANQGSEA. This CDR3 comprises 13 residues. In nucleotides, the CDR3 is TGCAGCGTCAGGGGGAGTGGCACCGGGGAGCTGTTTTTT. This sequence encodes CSVRGSGTGELFF.

This clonotype was counted many times. The rearrangement uses TRBV5-1 and TRBJ2-2; 11 bases map to TRBD2. The CDR3 covers 16 residues. Germline trimming cut 4 bases from V and 6 bases from J; bases unmatched to any gene: 8. Per germline, CDR1 SGHRS and CDR2 YFSETQ. CDR3 nucleotide sequence: TGCGCCAGCAGCCGCGACGGGACTAGCGGCTCCGGGGAGCTGTTTTTT. As protein: CASSRDGTSGSGELFF.

This clonotype was seen a few times. The chain couples TRBV29-1 to TRBJ2-7; 11 bases agree with TRBD2. This CDR3 has 11 residues. Trimming at V came to 4 bases and at J to 7 bases, leaving 0 bases not matched to a gene. Germline V gene lookup returns CDR1 SQVTM and CDR2 ANQGSEA. In DNA form, the CDR3 reads TGCAGCGTTGGACTAGCGGGGGAGCAGTACTTC. It translates to CSVGLAGEQYF.

This clonotype has more than one count but fewer than ten. The chain links TRBV6-4 to TRBJ1-1; 7 bases align to TRBD1. Germline values: CDR1 MRHNA, CDR2 SNTAGT. Losses at the gene ends were 6 bases for V and 2 bases for J; bases not matched to a gene: 6. This CDR3 contains 14 residues. The CDR3 is CASRRDSRNTEAFF. The CDR3 DNA follows: TGTGCCAGCAGGCGGGACAGCCGAAACACTGAAGCTTTCTTT.

The sample holds many counts of this clonotype. The chain recombines TRBV7-9 with TRBJ1-1; no reliable D call. Trimming shortened V by 5 bases and J by 7 bases, and 17 bases separated the two germline ends. Germline V gene lookup returns CDR1 SEHNR and CDR2 FQNEAQ (reference sequence). The CDR3 length is 14 residues. CDR3 DNA: TGTGCCAGCAGCCAAGGCGTTGGGGAGAGTGAAGCTTTCTTT. It specifies CASSQGVGESEAFF.

The chain uses TRBV28 and TRBJ2-1; no clear D. The germline V gene encodes CDR1 MDHEN and CDR2 SYDVKM. The CDR3 totals 11 residues. V lost 5 bases to trimming and J lost 7 bases, with 6 bases between them. The CDR3 bases are TGTGCCAGCAGTACAATGAATGAGCAGTTCTTC. Its protein is CASSTMNEQFF.

This clonotype was observed a few times. This chain connects TRBV10-3 to TRBJ2-5, with unresolved D. Germline CDR1 ENHRY, CDR2 SYGVKD. V dropped 0 bases and J dropped 0 bases, with 8 bases sitting between them. The CDR3 sequence is 15 residues long. The DNA for the CDR3 is TGTGCCATCAGTGAGTCGGCGCATTACCAAGAGACCCAGTACTTC. It yields the protein CAISESAHYQETQYF.

This clonotype was detected only a few times. DNA of the CDR3: TGCGCCAGCAGCTCAGCGGGAGGGGCAGATACGCAGTATTTT. It yields the protein CASSSAGGADTQYF. The chain is built from TRBV4-1 and TRBJ2-3; 10 bases match TRBD2. Unmatched junction bases numbered 3, after V lost 5 bases and J lost 4 bases. The V gene's germline CDR1 is MGHRA and CDR2 YSYEKL. The CDR3 consists of 14 residues.

This clonotype was seen a few times. The rearrangement joins TRBV4-1 to TRBJ2-1; D unresolved. Trimming stripped 0 bases from V and 8 bases from J, with 8 bases between. The CDR3 length is 13 residues. The germline CDR1 and CDR2 sequences are MGHRA and YSYEKL. This CDR3 reads CASSQDSLDEQFF. The CDR3 coding sequence is TGCGCCAGCAGCCAAGATTCACTCGATGAGCAGTTCTTC.

This clonotype came up many times. DNA for the CDR3: TGTGCCAGCAGCCCGGACATGGACACCGGGGAGCTGTTTTTT. It translates to CASSPDMDTGELFF. This chain connects TRBV12-3 or TRBV12-4 to TRBJ2-2; weak D call: TRBD1 (5 bases). V was shortened by 6 bases and J by 3 bases, with 11 bases between the two germline ends. The CDR3 runs 14 residues.

DNA of the CDR3: TGCAGCGTACGTACTAGCGGGACTTACGAGCAGTACTTC. Protein: CSVRTSGTYEQYF. The chain joins TRBV29-1 to TRBJ2-7; 10 bases map to TRBD2. CDR3 length: 13 amino acids. The V segment lost 6 bases and the J segment 4 bases; nucleotides outside the gene matches: 6. Per germline, CDR1 SQVTM and CDR2 ANQGSEA.

There are a few counts of this clonotype. The chain links TRBV7-9 to TRBJ2-7; D is uncertain. Germline loops: CDR1 SEHNR, CDR2 FQNEAQ (reference sequence). The CDR3 is 13 amino acids. V lost 3 bases and J lost 3, with 9 bases in between. The CDR3 is CASSFIGDYEQYF. The CDR3 DNA is TGTGCCAGCAGCTTTATTGGGGACTACGAGCAGTACTTC.

The sample holds a few counts of this clonotype. Here the CDR3 DNA reads TGTGCCAGCAGCAGCTCCGGGACTCTCTACGAGCAGTACTTC. Protein sequence: CASSSSGTLYEQYF. The V call is TRBV7-9, the J call TRBJ2-7; possible D gene TRBD2, 6 bases. The germline V gene has CDR1 SEHNR and CDR2 FQNEAQ (reference sequence). The V gene lost 5 bases and the J gene lost 3 bases, with 14 bases spanning the gap. The CDR3 is 14 amino acids.

This clonotype showed up many times. The gene calls are TRBV29-1 and TRBJ1-5, with a tentative D call TRBD1 (5 bases). Germline CDR1 SQVTM, CDR2 ANQGSEA. Trimming stripped 5 bases from V and 7 bases from J, with 15 bases between. The CDR3 is made up of 13 amino acids. The CDR3: CSVLQGLGQPQHF. The CDR3 region has the DNA TGCAGCGTTCTCCAGGGTCTAGGACAGCCCCAGCATTTT. The entire variable domain, with the rest obtained from reference TRBV29-1 and TRBJ1-5, is as follows: SAVISQKPSRDICQRGTSLTIQCQVDSQVTMMFWYRQQPGQSLTLIATANQGSEATYESGFVIDKFPISRPNLTFSTLTVSNMSPEDSSIYLCSVLQGLGQPQHFGDGTRLSIL.